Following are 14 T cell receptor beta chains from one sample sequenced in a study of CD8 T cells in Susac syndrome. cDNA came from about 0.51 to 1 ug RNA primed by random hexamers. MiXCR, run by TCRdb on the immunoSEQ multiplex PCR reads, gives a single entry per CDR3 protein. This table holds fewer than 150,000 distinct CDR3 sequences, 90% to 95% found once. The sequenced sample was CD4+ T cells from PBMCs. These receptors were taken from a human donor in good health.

For the CDR3, the DNA is TGTGCCAGCAGCTTAGGCATTGCGGGCTCCTACGAGCAGTACTTC. This codes for CASSLGIAGSYEQYF. The chain joins TRBV11-2 to TRBJ2-7; tentatively, D is TRBD2 (5 bases). Trimming stripped 1 base from V and 0 bases from J, with 10 bases between. The CDR3 loop spans 15 amino acids. Germline assignment: CDR1 SGHAT and CDR2 FQNNGV. The full variable domain, in which reference TRBV11-2 and TRBJ2-7 provide the parts outside the CDR3, is EAGVAQSPRYKIIEKRQSVAFWCNPISGHATLYWYQQILGQGPKLLIQFQNNGVVDDSQLPKDRFSAERLKGVDSTLKIQPAKLEDSAVYLCASSLGIAGSYEQYFGPGTRLTVT.

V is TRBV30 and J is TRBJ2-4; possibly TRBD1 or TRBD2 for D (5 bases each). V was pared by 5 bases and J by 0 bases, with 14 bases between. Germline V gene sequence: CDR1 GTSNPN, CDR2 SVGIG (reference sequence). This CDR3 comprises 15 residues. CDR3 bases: TGTGCCTGGGGCCCGGGGCCCCTAGCCAAAAACATTCAGTACTTC. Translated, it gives CAWGPGPLAKNIQYF.

The CDR3 nucleotides are TGTGCCAGCAGCGCCGGGACTAGCGGGAGTCTTTACGAGCAGTACTTC. It codes for CASSAGTSGSLYEQYF. The chain recombines TRBV9 with TRBJ2-7, with TRBD2 matching over 14 bases. J lost 4 bases, V lost 3 bases, and 6 bases had no gene match. Germline V CDR1 and CDR2: SGDLS, YYNGEE. The CDR3 spans 16 residues.

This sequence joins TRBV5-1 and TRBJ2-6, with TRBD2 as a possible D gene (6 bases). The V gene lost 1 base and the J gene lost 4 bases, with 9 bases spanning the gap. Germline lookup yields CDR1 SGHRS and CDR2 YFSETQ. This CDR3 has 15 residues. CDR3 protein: CASSLSGLGANVLTF. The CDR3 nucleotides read TGCGCCAGCAGCTTGAGCGGGCTCGGGGCCAACGTCCTGACTTTC.

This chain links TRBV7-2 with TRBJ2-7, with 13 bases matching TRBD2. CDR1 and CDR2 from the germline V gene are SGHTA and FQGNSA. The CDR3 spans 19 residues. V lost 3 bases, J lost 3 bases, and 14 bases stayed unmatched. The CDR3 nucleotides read TGTGCCAGCAGCTTCCCCCGGACTAGCGGGAGAGGGGGGCTCTACGAGCAGTACTTC. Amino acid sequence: CASSFPRTSGRGGLYEQYF. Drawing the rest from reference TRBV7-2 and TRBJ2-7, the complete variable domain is GAGVSQSPSNKVTEKGKDVELRCDPISGHTALYWYRQSLGQGLEFLIYFQGNSAPDKSGLPSDRFSAERTGGSVSTLTIQRTQQEDSAVYLCASSFPRTSGRGGLYEQYFGPGTRLTVT.

CDR3: CASSPPSGRAKNIQYF. The CDR3 DNA sequence: TGTGCCAGCTCACCACCTAGCGGGAGAGCCAAAAACATTCAGTACTTC. The chain carries TRBV18 and TRBJ2-4, with 9 bases aligning to TRBD2. The CDR3 consists of 16 residues. V gave up 0 bases and J gave up 0 bases; unmatched junction bases: 0. CDR1 is KGHSH, CDR2 LQKENI, per germline.

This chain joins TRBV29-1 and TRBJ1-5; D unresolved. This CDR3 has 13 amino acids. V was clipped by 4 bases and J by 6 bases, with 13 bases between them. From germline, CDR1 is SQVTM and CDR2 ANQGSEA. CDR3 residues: CSVVKQLGQPQHF. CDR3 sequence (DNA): TGCAGCGTTGTAAAACAGTTGGGTCAGCCCCAGCATTTT.

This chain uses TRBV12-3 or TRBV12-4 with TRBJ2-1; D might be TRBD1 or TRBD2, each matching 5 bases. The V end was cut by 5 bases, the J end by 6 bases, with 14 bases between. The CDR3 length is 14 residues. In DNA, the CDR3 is TGTGCCAGCAGTGACCTGGGGGAAGGCAATGAGCAGTTCTTC. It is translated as CASSDLGEGNEQFF.

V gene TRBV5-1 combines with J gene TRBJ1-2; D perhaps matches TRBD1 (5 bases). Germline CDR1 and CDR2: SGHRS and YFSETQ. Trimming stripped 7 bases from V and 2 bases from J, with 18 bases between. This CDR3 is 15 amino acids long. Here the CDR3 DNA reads TGCGCCAGCCGGGAGGGGACCGGAGCCAACTATGGCTACACCTTC. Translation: CASREGTGANYGYTF. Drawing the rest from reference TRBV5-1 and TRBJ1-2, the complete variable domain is KAGVTQTPRYLIKTRGQQVTLSCSPISGHRSVSWYQQTPGQGLQFLFEYFSETQRNKGNFPGRFSGRQFSNSRSEMNVSTLELGDSALYLCASREGTGANYGYTFGSGTRLTVV.

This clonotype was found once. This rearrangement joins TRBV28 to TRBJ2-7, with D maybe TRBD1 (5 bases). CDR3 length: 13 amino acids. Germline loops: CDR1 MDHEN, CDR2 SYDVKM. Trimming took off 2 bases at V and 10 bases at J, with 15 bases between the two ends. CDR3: CASSLKSQGEQYF. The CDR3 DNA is TGTGCCAGCAGTTTAAAAAGCCAGGGTGAACAGTACTTC.

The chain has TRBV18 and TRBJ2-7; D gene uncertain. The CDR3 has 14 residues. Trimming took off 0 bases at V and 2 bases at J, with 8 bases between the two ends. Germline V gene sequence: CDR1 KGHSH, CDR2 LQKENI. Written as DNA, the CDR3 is TGTGCCAGCTCACCACCGTCGCAGACCTACGAGCAGTACTTC. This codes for CASSPPSQTYEQYF.

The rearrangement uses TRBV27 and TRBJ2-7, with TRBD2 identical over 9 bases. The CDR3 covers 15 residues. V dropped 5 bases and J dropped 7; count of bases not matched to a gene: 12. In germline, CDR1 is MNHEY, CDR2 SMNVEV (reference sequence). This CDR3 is CASSGWREGRREQYF. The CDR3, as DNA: TGTGCCAGCAGTGGGTGGCGGGAGGGCCGTCGGGAGCAGTACTTC.

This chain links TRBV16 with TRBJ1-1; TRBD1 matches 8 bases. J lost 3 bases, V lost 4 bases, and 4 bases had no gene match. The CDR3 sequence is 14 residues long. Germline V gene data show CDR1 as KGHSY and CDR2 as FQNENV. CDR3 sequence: CASSPQTGDTEAFF. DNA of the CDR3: TGTGCCAGCAGCCCACAGACAGGGGACACTGAAGCTTTCTTT.

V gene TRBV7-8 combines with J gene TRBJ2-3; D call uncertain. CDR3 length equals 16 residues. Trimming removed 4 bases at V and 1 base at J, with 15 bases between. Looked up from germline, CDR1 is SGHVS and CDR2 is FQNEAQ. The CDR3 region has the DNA TGTGCCAGCAGCTCCCCCGATAATCGGGGCACAGATACGCAGTATTTT. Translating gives CASSSPDNRGTDTQYF.